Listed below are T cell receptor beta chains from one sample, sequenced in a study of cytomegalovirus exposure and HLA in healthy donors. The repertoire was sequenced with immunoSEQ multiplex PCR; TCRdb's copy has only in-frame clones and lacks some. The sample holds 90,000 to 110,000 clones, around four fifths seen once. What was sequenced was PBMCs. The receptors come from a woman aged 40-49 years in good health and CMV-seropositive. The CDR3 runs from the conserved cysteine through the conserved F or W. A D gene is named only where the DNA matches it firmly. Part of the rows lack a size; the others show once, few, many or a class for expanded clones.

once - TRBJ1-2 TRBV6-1 CASNPGSNYGYTF TGTGCCAGCAACCCGGGATCTAACTATGGCTACACCTTC
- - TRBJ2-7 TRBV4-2 CASSQPPSYEQYF TGTGCCAGCAGCCAACCCCCGTCCTACGAGCAGTACTTC
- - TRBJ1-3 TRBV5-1 CASSPVAGSGNTIYF TGCGCCAGCAGCCCCGTGGCGGGATCTGGAAACACCATATATTTT
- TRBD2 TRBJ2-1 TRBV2 CASSEALSLAGVNEQFF TGTGCCAGCAGTGAAGCGCTTTCGCTAGCGGGAGTCAATGAGCAGTTCTTC
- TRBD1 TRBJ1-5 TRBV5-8 CASSLEGTGGDSNQPQHF TGTGCCAGCAGCTTGGAAGGGACAGGGGGGGATAGCAATCAGCCCCAGCATTTT
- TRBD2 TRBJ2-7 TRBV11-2 CASSSLGGSSYEQYF TGTGCCAGCAGCTCCCTGGGCGGGAGCTCCTACGAGCAGTACTTC
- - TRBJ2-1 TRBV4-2 CASSQEAVGGPRNEQFF TGTGCCAGCAGCCAGGAGGCCGTGGGGGGGCCAAGGAATGAGCAGTTCTTC
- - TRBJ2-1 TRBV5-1 CASSLLLPGQTINEQFF TGCGCCAGCAGTCTTCTACTACCGGGACAAACGATCAATGAGCAGTTCTTC
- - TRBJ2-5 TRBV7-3 CASSSGETQYF TGTGCCAGCAGCAGCGGGGAGACCCAGTACTTC
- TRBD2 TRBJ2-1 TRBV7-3 CASSLWSSGLNEQFF TGTGCCAGCAGCTTGTGGTCTAGCGGGCTGAATGAGCAGTTCTTC
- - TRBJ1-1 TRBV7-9 CASSFGGSTEAFF TGTGCCAGCAGCTTCGGGGGGAGCACTGAAGCTTTCTTT
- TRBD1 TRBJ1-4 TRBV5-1 CASSLAGTGEGEKLFF TGCGCCAGCAGCTTAGCAGGGACAGGGGAAGGTGAAAAACTGTTTTTT
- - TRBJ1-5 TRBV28 CASSPSRGLGSINQPQHF TGTGCCAGCAGCCCCTCCCGAGGCCTCGGTAGTATCAATCAGCCCCAGCATTTT
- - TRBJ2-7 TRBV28 CASSLSPGTYEQYF TGTGCCAGCAGTTTATCGCCAGGGACCTACGAGCAGTACTTC
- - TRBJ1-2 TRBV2 CASSDVQGKRYGYTF TGTGCCAGCAGTGATGTGCAGGGCAAGAGATATGGCTACACCTTC
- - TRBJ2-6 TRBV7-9 CASSLAGTGGANVLTF TGTGCCAGCAGCTTAGCGGGGACTGGTGGGGCCAACGTCCTGACTTTC
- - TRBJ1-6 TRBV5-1 CASSLVAGVDSPLHF TGCGCCAGCAGCTTGGTGGCAGGGGTCGATTCACCCCTCCACTTT
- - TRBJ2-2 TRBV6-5 CASSYVPVNTGELFF TGTGCCAGCAGTTACGTTCCGGTGAACACCGGGGAGCTGTTTTTT
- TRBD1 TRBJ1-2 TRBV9 CASSLGQGAYYGYTF TGTGCCAGCAGCCTGGGACAGGGGGCATACTATGGCTACACCTTC
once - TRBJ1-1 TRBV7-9 CASSLTGISNTEAFF TGTGCCAGCAGCTTAACCGGGATATCGAACACTGAAGCTTTCTTT
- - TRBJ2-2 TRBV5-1 CASKNPGPGANTGELFF TGCGCCAGCAAGAATCCAGGGCCAGGGGCGAACACCGGGGAGCTGTTTTTT
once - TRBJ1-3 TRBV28 CASTPPGRNTIYF TGTGCCAGCACCCCCCCGGGGAGAAACACCATATATTTT
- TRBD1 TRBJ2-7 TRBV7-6 CASSPAGRGPYEQYF TGTGCCAGCAGCCCCGCCGGTAGGGGGCCTTACGAGCAGTACTTC
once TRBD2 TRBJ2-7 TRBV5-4 CASSLGGLAGASYEQYF TGTGCCAGCAGCTTGGGGGGACTAGCGGGAGCCTCCTACGAGCAGTACTTC
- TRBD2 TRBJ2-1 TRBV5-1 CASSLDPSGILGNEQFF TGCGCCAGCAGCTTGGACCCTAGCGGGATCCTAGGCAATGAGCAGTTCTTC
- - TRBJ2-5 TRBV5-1 CASSLDEAQYF TGCGCCAGCAGCTTGGATGAGGCCCAGTACTTC
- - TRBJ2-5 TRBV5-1 CASRVQSQETQYF TGCGCCAGCAGGGTACAGTCCCAAGAGACCCAGTACTTC
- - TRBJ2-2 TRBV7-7 CASSSIQGSGELFF TGTGCTAGCAGCTCCATACAGGGATCCGGGGAGCTGTTTTTT
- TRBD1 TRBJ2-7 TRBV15 CATSEGQGGYEQYF TGTGCCACCAGCGAGGGACAGGGCGGCTACGAGCAGTACTTC
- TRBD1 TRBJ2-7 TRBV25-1 CASSDEDRASYEQYF TGTGCCAGCAGTGATGAAGACAGGGCGAGCTACGAGCAGTACTTC
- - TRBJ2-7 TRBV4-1 CASSHPGQVGPYEQYF TGCGCCAGCAGCCACCCGGGACAAGTGGGACCCTACGAGCAGTACTTC
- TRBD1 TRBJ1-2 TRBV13 CASSQGTGGASYTF TGTGCCAGCAGCCAAGGGACAGGGGGCGCGAGCTACACCTTC
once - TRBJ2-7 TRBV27 CASSPNSYEQYF TGTGCCAGCAGCCCCAATTCCTACGAGCAGTACTTC
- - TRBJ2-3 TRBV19 CASSSGQRTDTQYF TGTGCCAGTAGTTCCGGACAGCGCACAGATACGCAGTATTTT
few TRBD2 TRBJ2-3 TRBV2 CASRGLAGAPDTQYF TGTGCCAGCAGGGGACTAGCGGGAGCGCCGGATACGCAGTATTTT
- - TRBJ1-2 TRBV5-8 CASSFPPRDYGYTF TGTGCCAGCAGCTTCCCCCCCAGGGACTATGGCTACACCTTC
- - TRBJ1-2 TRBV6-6 CASSYSYRVLGGGYTF TGTGCCAGCAGTTACTCGTATCGGGTCCTGGGTGGTGGCTACACCTTC
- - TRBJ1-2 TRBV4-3 CASSHPRGGGRNYGYTF TGCGCCAGCAGCCACCCAAGGGGCGGGGGCAGAAACTATGGCTACACCTTC
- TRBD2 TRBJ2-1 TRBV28 CASSFLAGAGNEQFF TGTGCCAGCAGTTTTCTAGCGGGAGCCGGCAATGAGCAGTTCTTC
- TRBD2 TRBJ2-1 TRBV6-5 CASSLSGGAYNEQFF TGTGCCAGCAGTCTCAGCGGGGGGGCCTACAATGAGCAGTTCTTC
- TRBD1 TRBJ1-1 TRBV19 CASSRGGEYNTEAFF TGTGCCAGTAGTAGAGGGGGCGAATACAACACTGAAGCTTTCTTT
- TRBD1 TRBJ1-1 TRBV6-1 CASRGQGRTEAFF TGTGCCAGCAGGGGACAGGGGAGAACTGAAGCTTTCTTT
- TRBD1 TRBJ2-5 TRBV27 CASSSLPWTGDLETQYF TGTGCCAGCAGTTCCCTACCTTGGACAGGGGATTTGGAGACCCAGTACTTC
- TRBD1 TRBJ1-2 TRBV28 CASSPRTGTFYGYTF TGTGCCAGCAGTCCCCGGACAGGGACCTTCTATGGCTACACCTTC
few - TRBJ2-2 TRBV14 CASRKQDVGELFF TGTGCCAGCAGGAAACAGGACGTCGGGGAGCTGTTTTTT
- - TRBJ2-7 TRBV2 CASSASQRYEQYF TGTGCCAGCAGTGCGAGCCAAAGATACGAGCAGTACTTC
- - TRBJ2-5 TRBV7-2 CASSLGGLETQYF TGTGCCAGCAGCTTAGGGGGCCTCGAGACCCAGTACTTC
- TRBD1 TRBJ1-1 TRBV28 CAIRGQPNTEAFF TGTGCCATCCGGGGACAGCCGAACACTGAAGCTTTCTTT
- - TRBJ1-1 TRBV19 CASSGRGKANTEAFF TGTGCCAGTAGTGGACGGGGAAAGGCCAACACTGAAGCTTTCTTT
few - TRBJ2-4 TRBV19 CASTTGVTKNIQYF TGTGCCAGCACCACGGGGGTAACCAAAAACATTCAGTACTTC
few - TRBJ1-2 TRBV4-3 CASSPVTWSSPYGYTF TGCGCCAGCAGCCCGGTTACGTGGTCTTCCCCCTATGGCTACACCTTC
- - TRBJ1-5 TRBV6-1 CASSIEWGQNQPQHF TGTGCCAGCAGTATAGAGTGGGGGCAAAATCAGCCCCAGCATTTT
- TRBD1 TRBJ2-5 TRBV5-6 CASSSKQGGETQYF TGTGCCAGCAGCTCGAAACAGGGGGGAGAGACCCAGTACTTC
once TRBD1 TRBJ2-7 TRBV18 CASSPGTGAYEQYF TGTGCCAGCTCACCAGGGACAGGTGCCTACGAGCAGTACTTC
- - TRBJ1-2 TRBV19 CATYGRVTYTF TGTGCCACCTACGGGAGGGTAACCTACACCTTC
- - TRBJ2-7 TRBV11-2 CASSPGFSSYEQYF TGTGCCAGCAGCCCGGGATTCTCCTCCTACGAGCAGTACTTC
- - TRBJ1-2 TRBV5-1 CASSSRDNYGYTF TGCGCCAGCAGCTCCAGGGATAACTATGGCTACACCTTC